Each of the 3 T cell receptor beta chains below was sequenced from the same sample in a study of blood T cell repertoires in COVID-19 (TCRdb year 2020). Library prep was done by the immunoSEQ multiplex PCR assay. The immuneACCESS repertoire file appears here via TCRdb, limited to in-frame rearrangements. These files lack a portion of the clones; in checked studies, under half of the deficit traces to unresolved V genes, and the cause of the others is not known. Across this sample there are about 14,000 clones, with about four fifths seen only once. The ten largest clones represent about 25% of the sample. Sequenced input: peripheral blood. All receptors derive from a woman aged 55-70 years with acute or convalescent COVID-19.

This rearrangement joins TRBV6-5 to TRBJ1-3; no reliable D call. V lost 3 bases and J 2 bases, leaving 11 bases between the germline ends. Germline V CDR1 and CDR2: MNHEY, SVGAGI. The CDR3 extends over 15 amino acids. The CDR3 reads CASSYVLGAGNTIYF. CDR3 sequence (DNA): TGTGCCAGCAGTTATGTCCTCGGGGCTGGAAACACCATATATTTT.

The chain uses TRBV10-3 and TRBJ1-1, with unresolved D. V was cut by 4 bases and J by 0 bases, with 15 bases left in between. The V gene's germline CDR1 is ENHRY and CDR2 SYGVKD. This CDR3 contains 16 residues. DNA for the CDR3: TGTGCCATCAGTGGGCGGGCCTTGGGGATGAACACTGAAGCTTTCTTT. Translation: CAISGRALGMNTEAFF.

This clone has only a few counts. The CDR3 loop reads CASSLAFGGSLNEQFF. The CDR3 DNA sequence: TGTGCCAGCAGCTTAGCGTTCGGCGGGAGTTTGAATGAGCAGTTCTTC. This chain uses TRBV7-6 with TRBJ2-1, with 7 positions matching TRBD2. The J segment lost 7 bases and the V segment lost 0 bases, leaving 9 bases of the junction unmatched. The CDR3 loop spans 16 amino acids. Germline-derived CDR1 and CDR2 are SGHVS and FNYEAQ.